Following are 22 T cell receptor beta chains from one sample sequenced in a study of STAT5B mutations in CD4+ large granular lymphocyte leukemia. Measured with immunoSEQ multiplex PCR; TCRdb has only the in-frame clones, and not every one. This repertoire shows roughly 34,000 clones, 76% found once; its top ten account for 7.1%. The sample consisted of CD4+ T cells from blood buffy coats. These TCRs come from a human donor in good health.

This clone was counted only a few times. The DNA for the CDR3 is TGTGCCAGCAGCTTAGTGAACGAAGCTTTCTTT. Amino acid sequence: CASSLVNEAFF. J is TRBJ1-1 and V is TRBV7-9; the D is unclear. The CDR3 spans 11 residues. Trimming shortened V by 1 base and J by 8 bases, and 5 bases separated the two germline ends. In germline, CDR1 is SEHNR, CDR2 FQNEAQ (reference sequence).

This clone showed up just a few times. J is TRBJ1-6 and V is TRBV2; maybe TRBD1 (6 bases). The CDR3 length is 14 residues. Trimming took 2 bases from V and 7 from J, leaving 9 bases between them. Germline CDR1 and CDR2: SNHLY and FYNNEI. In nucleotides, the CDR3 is TGTGCCAGCAGTGAACACAGGGACAATTCACCCCTCCACTTT. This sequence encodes CASSEHRDNSPLHF.

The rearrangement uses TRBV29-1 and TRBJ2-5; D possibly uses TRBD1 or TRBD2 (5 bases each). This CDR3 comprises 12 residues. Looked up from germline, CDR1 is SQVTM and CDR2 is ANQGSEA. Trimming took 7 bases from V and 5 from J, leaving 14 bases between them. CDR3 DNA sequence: TGCAGCGCGGGACGCCTTGGGGAGACCCAGTACTTC. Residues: CSAGRLGETQYF.

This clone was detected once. In DNA, the CDR3 is TGTGCCAGCAGCCACCGGGCCCGCACAGATACGCAGTATTTT. Encoded protein: CASSHRARTDTQYF. The chain carries TRBV6-7 and TRBJ2-3; D is ambiguous. TRBV6-7 belongs to the ORF category, with a function that is uncertain. V gave up 6 bases and J gave up 1 base, with 11 bases separating them. This CDR3 spans 14 amino acids.

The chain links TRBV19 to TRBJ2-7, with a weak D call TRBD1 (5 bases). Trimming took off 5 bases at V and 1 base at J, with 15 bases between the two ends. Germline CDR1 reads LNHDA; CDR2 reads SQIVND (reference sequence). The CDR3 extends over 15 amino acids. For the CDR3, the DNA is TGTGCCAGTAGTCGCTTTTACCAGGGTTCCTACGAGCAGTACTTC. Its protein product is CASSRFYQGSYEQYF.

The CDR3 loop reads CASRLTYTEAFF. DNA for the CDR3: TGTGCCAGCAGGTTGACGTACACTGAAGCTTTCTTT. The chain uses TRBV11-3 and TRBJ1-1, with no clear D. The CDR3 has 12 residues. V lost 6 bases and J 3 bases, leaving 8 bases between the germline ends. Germline V gene data show CDR1 as SGHNT and CDR2 as YENEEA.

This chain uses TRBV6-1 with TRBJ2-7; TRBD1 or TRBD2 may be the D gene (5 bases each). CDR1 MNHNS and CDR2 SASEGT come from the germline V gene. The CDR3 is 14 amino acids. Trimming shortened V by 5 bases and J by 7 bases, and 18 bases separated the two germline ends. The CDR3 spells CASSSEGQKGEQYF. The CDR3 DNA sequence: TGTGCCAGCAGTTCTGAGGGGCAGAAGGGTGAGCAGTACTTC.

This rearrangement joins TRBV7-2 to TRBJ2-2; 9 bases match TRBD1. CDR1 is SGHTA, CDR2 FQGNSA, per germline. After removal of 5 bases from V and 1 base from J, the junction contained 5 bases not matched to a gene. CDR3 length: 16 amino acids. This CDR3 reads CASSPRTGENTGELFF. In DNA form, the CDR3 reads TGTGCCAGCAGCCCGAGGACAGGGGAGAACACCGGGGAGCTGTTTTTT.

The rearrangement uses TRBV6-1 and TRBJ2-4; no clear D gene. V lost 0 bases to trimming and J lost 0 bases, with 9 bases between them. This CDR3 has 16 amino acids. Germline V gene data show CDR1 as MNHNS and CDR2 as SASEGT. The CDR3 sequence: CASSEALRLAKNIQYF. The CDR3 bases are TGTGCCAGCAGTGAAGCGCTTCGACTAGCCAAAAACATTCAGTACTTC.

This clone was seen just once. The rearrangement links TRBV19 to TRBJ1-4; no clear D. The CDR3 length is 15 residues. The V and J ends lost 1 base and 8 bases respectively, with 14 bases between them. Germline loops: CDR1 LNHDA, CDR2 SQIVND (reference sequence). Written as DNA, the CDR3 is TGTGCCAGTAGTATAGGCTTCGCGGGCGACGAAAAACTGTTTTTT. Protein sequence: CASSIGFAGDEKLFF.

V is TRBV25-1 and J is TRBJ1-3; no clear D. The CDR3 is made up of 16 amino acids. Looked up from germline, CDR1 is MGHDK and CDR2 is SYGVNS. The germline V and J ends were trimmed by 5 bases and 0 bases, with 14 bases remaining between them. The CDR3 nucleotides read TGTGCCAGCAGTACTCTGACGGTAACCTCTGGAAACACCATATATTTT. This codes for CASSTLTVTSGNTIYF.

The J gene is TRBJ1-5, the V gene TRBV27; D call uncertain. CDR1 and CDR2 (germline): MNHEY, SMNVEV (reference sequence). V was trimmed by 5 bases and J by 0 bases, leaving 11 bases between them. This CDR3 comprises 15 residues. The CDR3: CASSDRVNSNQPQHF. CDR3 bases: TGTGCCAGCAGTGATAGGGTCAATAGCAATCAGCCCCAGCATTTT.

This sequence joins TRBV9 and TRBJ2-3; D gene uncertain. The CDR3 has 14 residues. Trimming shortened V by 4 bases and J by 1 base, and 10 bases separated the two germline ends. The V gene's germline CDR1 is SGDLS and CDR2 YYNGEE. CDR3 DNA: TGTGCCAGCAGCCGCCCCGGAGGCACAGATACGCAGTATTTT. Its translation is CASSRPGGTDTQYF.

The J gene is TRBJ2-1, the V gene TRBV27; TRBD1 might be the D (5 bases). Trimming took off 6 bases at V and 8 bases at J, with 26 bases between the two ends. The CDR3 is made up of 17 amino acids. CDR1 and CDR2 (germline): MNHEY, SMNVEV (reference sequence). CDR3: CASRPRIPGQVGDEQFF. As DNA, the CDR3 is TGTGCCAGCAGACCCAGGATCCCAGGGCAGGTTGGTGATGAGCAGTTCTTC.

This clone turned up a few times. The CDR3 here is CASRVGQTLEKLFF. As DNA, the CDR3 is TGTGCCAGCAGAGTGGGACAGACTCTGGAAAAACTGTTTTTT. This chain connects TRBV6-1 to TRBJ1-4; 7 nucleotides align to TRBD1. Germline values: CDR1 MNHNS, CDR2 SASEGT. V lost 6 bases, J lost 8 bases, and 9 bases stayed unmatched. CDR3 length equals 14 residues.

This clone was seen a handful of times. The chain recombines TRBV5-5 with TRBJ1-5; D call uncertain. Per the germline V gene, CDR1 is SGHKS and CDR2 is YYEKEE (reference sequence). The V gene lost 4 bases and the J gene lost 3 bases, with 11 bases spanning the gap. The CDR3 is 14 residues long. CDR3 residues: CASSPGPYNQPQHF. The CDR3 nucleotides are TGTGCCAGCAGCCCCGGGCCGTACAATCAGCCCCAGCATTTT.

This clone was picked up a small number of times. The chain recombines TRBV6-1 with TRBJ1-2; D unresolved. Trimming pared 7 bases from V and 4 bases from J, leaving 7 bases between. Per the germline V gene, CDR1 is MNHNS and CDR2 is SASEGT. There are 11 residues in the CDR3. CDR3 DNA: TGTGCCAGCACCCAGAGCTATGGCTACACCTTC. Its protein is CASTQSYGYTF.

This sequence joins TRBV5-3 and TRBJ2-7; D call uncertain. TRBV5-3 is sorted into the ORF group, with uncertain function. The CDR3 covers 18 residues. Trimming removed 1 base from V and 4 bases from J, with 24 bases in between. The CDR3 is CARSLTPQATKGMYEQYF. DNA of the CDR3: TGTGCCAGAAGCTTGACCCCCCAAGCAACGAAAGGGATGTACGAGCAGTACTTC.

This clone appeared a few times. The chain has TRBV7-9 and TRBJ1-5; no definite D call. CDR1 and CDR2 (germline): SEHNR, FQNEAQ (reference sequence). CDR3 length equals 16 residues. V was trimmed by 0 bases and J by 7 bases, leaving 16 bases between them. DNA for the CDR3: TGTGCCAGCAGCTTAGCCCGGGCCACTGGCGAACAGCCCCAGCATTTT. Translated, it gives CASSLARATGEQPQHF. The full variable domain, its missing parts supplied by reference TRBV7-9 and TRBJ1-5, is DTGVSQNPRHKITKRGQNVTFRCDPISEHNRLYWYRQTLGQGPEFLTYFQNEAQLEKSRLLSDRFSAERPKGSFSTLEIQRTEQGDSAMYLCASSLARATGEQPQHFGDGTRLSIL.

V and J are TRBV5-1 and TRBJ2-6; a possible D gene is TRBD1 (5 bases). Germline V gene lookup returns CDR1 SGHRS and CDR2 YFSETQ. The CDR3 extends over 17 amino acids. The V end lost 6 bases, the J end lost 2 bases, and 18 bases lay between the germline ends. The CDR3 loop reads CASKPQDLGAGANVLTF. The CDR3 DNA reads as TGCGCCAGCAAACCACAGGATCTAGGAGCTGGGGCCAACGTCCTGACTTTC.

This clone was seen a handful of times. CDR3 residues: CAIGTPERESYEQYF. The CDR3 DNA is TGCGCCATCGGGACCCCCGAACGGGAATCCTACGAGCAGTACTTC. The chain couples TRBV10-1 to TRBJ2-7; D is possibly TRBD1 or TRBD2 (5 bases each). The length of the CDR3 is 15 residues. Germline values: CDR1 WNHNN, CDR2 SYGVQD (reference sequence). The V and J ends lost 10 bases and 1 base respectively, with 20 bases between them.

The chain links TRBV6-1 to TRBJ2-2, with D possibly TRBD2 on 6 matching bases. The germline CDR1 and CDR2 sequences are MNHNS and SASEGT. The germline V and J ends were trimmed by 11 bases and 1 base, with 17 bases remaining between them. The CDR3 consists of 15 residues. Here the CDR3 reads CAVAAGLVNTGELFF. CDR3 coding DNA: TGTGCCGTCGCGGCGGGACTGGTGAACACCGGGGAGCTGTTTTTT.